The 16 T cell receptor beta chains below come from one sample, sequenced in a study of graft-versus-host responses after intestinal transplantation. Tissue from the graft was processed to free its intraepithelial and lamina propria lymphocytes. Using immunoSEQ multiplex PCR, the repertoire was profiled, and TCRdb retains in-frame clones only, with some absent. The sample records some 10,000 clones, about 78% being singletons. The sample in question was ileum tissue, obtained less than 550 days after intestinal transplant. All receptors come from a human patient who received an intestinal transplant, so some T cells may come from the graft donor.

Only a few counts were recorded for this clone. The chain carries TRBV6-1 and TRBJ1-1; D gene uncertain. The CDR3 loop spans 14 amino acids. From germline, CDR1 is MNHNS and CDR2 SASEGT. Trimming left V 8 bases short and J 5 bases short, with 18 bases between. The CDR3 coding sequence is TGTGCCAGCGAGCTCAAGGAAAAGAGGACTGAAGCTTTCTTT. It yields the protein CASELKEKRTEAFF.

This clone was picked up a small number of times. This chain uses TRBV9 with TRBJ2-6; TRBD2 might be the D (6 bases). The CDR3 loop spans 17 amino acids. Trimming shortened V by 3 bases and J by 1 base, and 14 bases separated the two germline ends. Germline loops: CDR1 SGDLS, CDR2 YYNGEE. DNA for the CDR3: TGTGCCAGCAGCGCCCGGGACTTCCTTTCTGGGGCCAACGTCCTGACTTTC. This translates into CASSARDFLSGANVLTF.

The rearrangement joins TRBV10-3 to TRBJ2-4; a weak D match, TRBD2 (5 bases). Germline assignment: CDR1 ENHRY and CDR2 SYGVKD. Trimming shortened V by 2 bases and J by 9 bases, and 14 bases separated the two germline ends. There are 14 residues in the CDR3. The CDR3 sequence is CAISERLRRSIQYF. The CDR3 coding sequence is TGTGCCATCAGTGAGAGACTGCGGAGGAGCATTCAGTACTTC.

The chain links TRBV9 to TRBJ2-4, with D maybe TRBD2 (6 bases). The CDR3 length is 16 residues. Germline CDR1 reads SGDLS; CDR2 reads YYNGEE. V dropped 1 base and J dropped 5 bases, with 16 bases sitting between them. The CDR3 DNA follows: TGTGCCAGCAGCGTAAGCGTTGGAGCGGGTCAAAACATTCAGTACTTC. Its translation is CASSVSVGAGQNIQYF.

The V gene is TRBV19, the J gene TRBJ2-1, with 9 bases fitting TRBD1. The CDR3 runs to 17 residues. Germline assignment: CDR1 LNHDA and CDR2 SQIVND (reference sequence). V dropped 5 bases and J dropped 8; count of bases not matched to a gene: 16. CDR3 nucleotide sequence: TGTGCCAGTAGTCCAGACCGCCCGGGACAGGGAATTCATGAGCAGTTCTTC. Translating gives CASSPDRPGQGIHEQFF. Together with reference TRBV19 and TRBJ2-1, the CDR3 gives the full variable domain: DGGITQSPKYLFRKEGQNVTLSCEQNLNHDAMYWYRQDPGQGLRLIYYSQIVNDFQKGDIAEGYSVSREKKESFPLTVTSAQKNPTAFYLCASSPDRPGQGIHEQFFGPGTRLTVL.

The chain uses TRBV6-5 and TRBJ2-1; 7 nucleotides agree with TRBD1. Germline-derived CDR1 and CDR2 are MNHEY and SVGAGI. The V segment lost 6 bases and the J segment 1 base; nucleotides outside the gene matches: 6. The length of the CDR3 is 15 residues. CDR3 sequence (DNA): TGTGCCAGCAGGATCGACAGGGCATCCTACAATGAGCAGTTCTTC. Encoded protein: CASRIDRASYNEQFF.

The rearrangement joins TRBV2 to TRBJ1-6; 7 bases are shared with TRBD1. The CDR3 is 14 amino acids. With 6 bases clipped from V and 7 bases from J, the junction kept 6 bases outside the gene matches. Germline lookup yields CDR1 SNHLY and CDR2 FYNNEI. The DNA for the CDR3 is TGTGCCAGCAGGCCCACAGGGGCGAATTCACCCCTCCACTTT. Protein product: CASRPTGANSPLHF.

This chain joins TRBV9 and TRBJ2-3; D not certain. This CDR3 is 16 amino acids long. V lost 2 bases, J lost 0 bases, and 13 bases lay in between. CDR1 and CDR2 from the germline V gene are SGDLS and YYNGEE. The CDR3 DNA sequence: TGTGCCAGCAGCGTCACTTTGGGTTCTAGCACAGATACGCAGTATTTT. Amino acid sequence: CASSVTLGSSTDTQYF.

To note about this clone: In the same sample, other DNA sequences code for this CDR3. This rearrangement joins TRBV11-3 to TRBJ2-2; 7 positions agree with TRBD2. Germline CDR1 is SGHNT and CDR2 is YENEEA. The CDR3 runs 14 residues. The trim removed 2 bases at V and 7 bases at J, leaving 4 bases unmatched. CDR3: CASSLRAGDGELFF. The CDR3 DNA reads as TGTGCCAGCAGCTTACGGGCGGGGGACGGGGAGCTGTTTTTT.

Within the sample, this clone is hyperexpanded (1% or more). The CDR3 nucleotides read TGTGCCAGTACAGATCAGCCCCAGCATTTT. It translates to CASTDQPQHF. This chain uses TRBV19 with TRBJ1-5; D call uncertain. V was shortened by 7 bases and J by 5 bases, with 3 bases between the two germline ends. The CDR3 contains 10 residues. The germline V gene encodes CDR1 LNHDA and CDR2 SQIVND (reference sequence).

This chain uses TRBV25-1 with TRBJ1-6; 9 nucleotides match TRBD1. The V segment lost 6 bases and the J segment 10 bases; nucleotides outside the gene matches: 13. The CDR3 has 16 residues. Germline V gene lookup returns CDR1 MGHDK and CDR2 SYGVNS. CDR3 amino acids: CASSPRWGQGNSPLHF. For the CDR3, the DNA is TGTGCCAGCAGCCCAAGATGGGGACAGGGCAACTCACCCCTCCACTTT. The variable domain in full, completed from reference TRBV25-1 and TRBJ1-6, reads EADIYQTPRYLVIGTGKKITLECSQTMGHDKMYWYQQDPGMELHLIHYSYGVNSTEKGDLSSESTVSRIRTEHFPLTLESARPSHTSQYLCASSPRWGQGNSPLHFGNGTRLTVT.

The chain recombines TRBV6-6 with TRBJ2-2; D is unclear. Trimming took 5 bases from V and 2 from J, leaving 3 bases between them. Germline CDR1 is MNHNY and CDR2 is SVGAGI (reference sequence). This CDR3 spans 12 amino acids. CDR3 in amino acids: CASSPNTGELFF. CDR3 nucleotide sequence: TGTGCCAGCAGTCCTAACACCGGGGAGCTGTTTTTT.

This clone is a singleton in its sample. V is TRBV19 and J is TRBJ2-2, with D possibly called TRBD1 or TRBD2 (6 bases each). Trimming shortened V by 7 bases and J by 5 bases, and 11 bases separated the two germline ends. CDR3 length equals 13 residues. Germline assignment: CDR1 LNHDA and CDR2 SQIVND (reference sequence). CDR3 nucleotide sequence: TGTGCCAGTACTCTAGGGGGGACCGGGGAGCTGTTTTTT. Translated, it gives CASTLGGTGELFF.

This clone appeared a single time. This rearrangement joins TRBV6-5 to TRBJ1-1, with no clear D. Trimming took 7 bases from V and 1 from J, leaving 10 bases between them. From germline, CDR1 is MNHEY and CDR2 SVGAGI. CDR3 length equals 13 residues. CDR3: CASIVTGNTEAFF. The CDR3, as DNA: TGTGCCAGCATAGTGACGGGGAACACTGAAGCTTTCTTT.

V and J are TRBV5-8 and TRBJ2-2, with D possibly TRBD2 on 5 matching bases. The CDR3 sequence is 16 residues long. V was cut by 2 bases and J by 2 bases, with 13 bases left in between. CDR1 and CDR2 (germline): SGHTS, YDEGEE. The CDR3 DNA reads as TGTGCCAGCAGCTTCGCTTTGTCGGGAAACACCGGGGAGCTGTTTTTT. Encoded protein: CASSFALSGNTGELFF.

This clone was counted only a few times. The chain recombines TRBV5-5 with TRBJ2-3; 8 bases agree with TRBD2. Germline loops: CDR1 SGHKS, CDR2 YYEKEE (reference sequence). There are 16 residues in the CDR3. V dropped 6 bases and J dropped 5; count of bases not matched to a gene: 14. The chain's CDR3 is CASNMGLGGLEDTQYF. In DNA, the CDR3 is TGTGCCAGCAACATGGGACTAGGCGGGTTGGAAGATACGCAGTATTTT.